These T cell receptor beta chains were read from a single sample in a study of blood T cell repertoires in COVID-19. The assay was immunoSEQ multiplex PCR, and TCRdb's table has in-frame clones only and misses some. The sample has roughly 190,000 clones; approximately 83% are singletons. Sequencing input: peripheral blood. The receptors were sampled from a human donor with acute or convalescent COVID-19. The donor label of this sample is uncertain. The CDR3 runs from the conserved cysteine through the conserved F or W. The D gene is left open where the match is weak. The size field is filled for only some rows; it gives once, few, many or a size class.

v_call: TRBV19; j_call: TRBJ1-4; d_call: TRBD1; clone_size: NA; cdr3_aa: CASSNRGQAGNEKLFF; cdr3_nt: TGTGCCAGTAGTAACCGGGGACAGGCGGGTAATGAAAAACTGTTTTTT
v_call: TRBV7-3; j_call: TRBJ2-3; d_call: TRBD1; clone_size: NA; cdr3_aa: CASSLRQGRTDTQYF; cdr3_nt: TGTGCCAGCAGCTTAAGACAGGGACGCACAGATACGCAGTATTTT
v_call: TRBV12-3/TRBV12-4; j_call: TRBJ1-2; d_call: TRBD1; clone_size: NA; cdr3_aa: CASSDRGTHGYTF; cdr3_nt: TGTGCCAGCAGCGACAGGGGCACGCATGGCTACACCTTC
v_call: TRBV20-1; j_call: TRBJ2-1; d_call: NA; clone_size: NA; cdr3_aa: CSAISFNEQFF; cdr3_nt: TGCAGTGCTATCTCTTTCAATGAGCAGTTCTTC
v_call: TRBV30; j_call: TRBJ1-3; d_call: NA; clone_size: NA; cdr3_aa: CAWNGGLSSGNTIYF; cdr3_nt: TGTGCCTGGAACGGCGGGTTAAGCTCTGGAAACACCATATATTTT
v_call: TRBV6-2/TRBV6-3; j_call: TRBJ2-7; d_call: TRBD1; clone_size: NA; cdr3_aa: CASSFFRGSVYEQYF; cdr3_nt: TGTGCCAGCAGTTTCTTCAGGGGGTCGGTTTACGAGCAGTACTTC
v_call: TRBV25-1; j_call: TRBJ1-3; d_call: TRBD1; clone_size: NA; cdr3_aa: CASSPGQGAPGNTIYF; cdr3_nt: TGTGCCAGCAGCCCTGGACAGGGGGCGCCTGGAAACACCATATATTTT
v_call: TRBV5-1; j_call: TRBJ1-2; d_call: NA; clone_size: NA; cdr3_aa: CASSLGGQRVSGYTF; cdr3_nt: TGCGCCAGCAGCTTGGGGGGCCAGCGGGTATCTGGCTACACCTTC
v_call: TRBV3-1/TRBV3-2; j_call: TRBJ1-3; d_call: TRBD1; clone_size: NA; cdr3_aa: CASTYGTGRSGNTIYF; cdr3_nt: TGTGCCAGCACATACGGGACAGGGCGCTCTGGAAACACCATATATTTT
v_call: TRBV19; j_call: TRBJ2-7; d_call: NA; clone_size: NA; cdr3_aa: CASKQGSYEQYF; cdr3_nt: TGTGCCAGTAAGCAGGGCTCCTACGAGCAGTACTTC
v_call: TRBV27; j_call: TRBJ1-2; d_call: TRBD1; clone_size: NA; cdr3_aa: CASSLSGDRSNGYTF; cdr3_nt: TGTGCCAGCAGTTTATCGGGGGACAGGAGTAATGGCTACACCTTC
v_call: TRBV6-1; j_call: TRBJ2-3; d_call: NA; clone_size: NA; cdr3_aa: CASSEAGNTLTDTQYF; cdr3_nt: TGTGCCAGCAGTGAGGCAGGGAATACTCTCACAGATACGCAGTATTTT
v_call: TRBV24-1; j_call: TRBJ1-3; d_call: TRBD1; clone_size: NA; cdr3_aa: CATSDRGPGNTIYF; cdr3_nt: TGTGCCACCAGTGATAGGGGGCCTGGAAACACCATATATTTT
v_call: TRBV19; j_call: TRBJ2-1; d_call: NA; clone_size: NA; cdr3_aa: CASSPMEGHEQFF; cdr3_nt: TGTGCCAGTAGTCCCATGGAGGGTCATGAGCAGTTCTTC
v_call: TRBV5-1; j_call: TRBJ2-7; d_call: NA; clone_size: few; cdr3_aa: CASSAQGSYEQYF; cdr3_nt: TGCGCCAGCAGCGCGCAGGGGTCCTACGAGCAGTACTTC
v_call: TRBV19; j_call: TRBJ1-1; d_call: NA; clone_size: NA; cdr3_aa: CASGKTATNTEAFF; cdr3_nt: TGTGCCAGTGGAAAGACAGCAACTAACACTGAAGCTTTCTTT
v_call: TRBV9; j_call: TRBJ1-2; d_call: NA; clone_size: NA; cdr3_aa: CASSVGRFSGYTF; cdr3_nt: TGTGCCAGCAGCGTAGGCAGGTTCTCTGGCTACACCTTC
v_call: TRBV5-4; j_call: TRBJ2-1; d_call: TRBD2; clone_size: NA; cdr3_aa: CASSPGLAGSFREQFF; cdr3_nt: TGTGCCAGCAGCCCCGGTCTAGCGGGATCCTTCAGAGAGCAGTTCTTC
v_call: TRBV2; j_call: TRBJ2-7; d_call: TRBD1; clone_size: NA; cdr3_aa: CASRPGQGSGEQYF; cdr3_nt: TGTGCCAGCAGACCCGGACAGGGTTCGGGCGAGCAGTACTTC
v_call: TRBV10-1; j_call: TRBJ2-2; d_call: NA; clone_size: NA; cdr3_aa: CASRQGRNTGELFF; cdr3_nt: TGCGCCAGCAGACAGGGCCGGAACACCGGGGAGCTGTTTTTT
v_call: TRBV30; j_call: TRBJ2-7; d_call: TRBD2; clone_size: NA; cdr3_aa: CAWSVGTSGIEQYF; cdr3_nt: TGTGCCTGGAGTGTGGGGACTAGCGGTATCGAGCAGTACTTC
v_call: TRBV3-1/TRBV3-2; j_call: TRBJ1-2; d_call: TRBD1; clone_size: NA; cdr3_aa: CASSQTTGGWYGYTF; cdr3_nt: TGTGCCAGCAGCCAAACGACAGGGGGATGGTATGGCTACACCTTC
v_call: TRBV19; j_call: TRBJ2-5; d_call: NA; clone_size: NA; cdr3_aa: CASSNPRQAPSGTQYF; cdr3_nt: TGTGCCAGTAGTAACCCGAGACAGGCGCCTTCTGGGACCCAGTACTTC
v_call: TRBV20-1; j_call: TRBJ1-4; d_call: NA; clone_size: NA; cdr3_aa: CSAREVELFF; cdr3_nt: TGCAGTGCTAGAGAGGTAGAACTGTTTTTT
v_call: TRBV28; j_call: TRBJ2-7; d_call: TRBD2; clone_size: NA; cdr3_aa: CASSPSGSGGSYEQYF; cdr3_nt: TGTGCCAGCAGTCCCTCGGGTAGCGGGGGTTCCTACGAGCAGTACTTC
v_call: TRBV6-1; j_call: TRBJ2-7; d_call: TRBD1; clone_size: NA; cdr3_aa: CASSEPGTGVKYF; cdr3_nt: TGTGCCAGCAGTGAGCCCGGGACAGGGGTAAAGTACTTC
v_call: TRBV28; j_call: TRBJ2-7; d_call: NA; clone_size: NA; cdr3_aa: CASSSLGGPQHEQYF; cdr3_nt: TGTGCCAGCAGTTCCCTGGGGGGACCCCAGCACGAGCAGTACTTC
v_call: TRBV29-1; j_call: TRBJ1-2; d_call: TRBD1; clone_size: NA; cdr3_aa: CSVEGQGAYYGYTF; cdr3_nt: TGCAGCGTTGAGGGACAGGGGGCCTACTATGGCTACACCTTC
v_call: TRBV10-2; j_call: TRBJ1-5; d_call: NA; clone_size: NA; cdr3_aa: CASSPWGDQPQHF; cdr3_nt: TGCGCCAGCAGTCCGTGGGGAGATCAGCCCCAGCATTTT
v_call: TRBV29-1; j_call: TRBJ1-1; d_call: TRBD1; clone_size: NA; cdr3_aa: CSVQGASGLASEAFF; cdr3_nt: TGCAGCGTTCAGGGGGCTTCAGGGCTAGCAAGTGAAGCTTTCTTT
v_call: TRBV19; j_call: TRBJ1-1; d_call: NA; clone_size: NA; cdr3_aa: CASSIGGEAFF; cdr3_nt: TGTGCCAGTAGTATCGGGGGTGAAGCTTTCTTT
v_call: TRBV2; j_call: TRBJ1-1; d_call: TRBD1; clone_size: few; cdr3_aa: CASREIGTGGEAFF; cdr3_nt: TGTGCCAGCAGGGAAATAGGGACAGGCGGGGAAGCTTTCTTT
v_call: TRBV11-1; j_call: TRBJ2-3; d_call: TRBD2; clone_size: NA; cdr3_aa: CASSLASAGGQDTQYF; cdr3_nt: TGTGCCAGCAGCTTAGCATCTGCGGGGGGGCAAGATACGCAGTATTTT
v_call: TRBV14; j_call: TRBJ2-3; d_call: TRBD1; clone_size: NA; cdr3_aa: CASSQGGQGATDTQYF; cdr3_nt: TGTGCCAGCAGCCAAGGGGGACAGGGGGCTACAGATACGCAGTATTTT
v_call: TRBV25-1; j_call: TRBJ1-4; d_call: NA; clone_size: NA; cdr3_aa: CASRREGTEKLFF; cdr3_nt: TGTGCCAGCAGGCGGGAGGGTACTGAAAAACTGTTTTTT
v_call: TRBV27; j_call: TRBJ1-1; d_call: NA; clone_size: NA; cdr3_aa: CASSRPGENTEAFF; cdr3_nt: TGTGCCAGCAGCCGACCGGGGGAGAACACTGAAGCTTTCTTT
v_call: TRBV3-1/TRBV3-2; j_call: TRBJ2-3; d_call: TRBD1; clone_size: once; cdr3_aa: CASSRRQGSSDTQYF; cdr3_nt: TGTGCCAGCAGTCGCCGACAGGGATCGTCAGATACGCAGTATTTT
v_call: TRBV27; j_call: TRBJ2-5; d_call: TRBD2; clone_size: NA; cdr3_aa: CASSRRTSGQETQYF; cdr3_nt: TGTGCCAGCAGTCGTCGGACTAGCGGCCAAGAGACCCAGTACTTC